This is a list of T cell receptor beta chains from one sample in a study of Graves' ophthalmopathy and Graves' hyperthyroidism. TCRdb ran MiXCR on the multiplex PCR reads and lists one entry per CDR3 protein. The sample yields more than 300,000 distinct CDR3 sequences, 15% to 17% seen once. Material for sequencing was peripheral blood. The origin of the receptors is a woman under 30 with stable Graves' hyperthyroidism. CDR3s include the opening cysteine and the closing phenylalanine or tryptophan. The D gene is left open where the match is weak. Expanded clones get a size class; other rows say once, few or many, or leave the size out.

d_call	j_call	v_call	clone_size	cdr3_nt	cdr3_aa
TRBD1	TRBJ1-5	TRBV29-1	many	TGCAGCGTTGGGTCCCAGGGGGCGAGACAGCCCCAGCATTTT	CSVGSQGARQPQHF
-	TRBJ1-1	TRBV30	few	TGTGCCTGGAGTGTACTTGACGGTGAAGCTTTCTTT	CAWSVLDGEAFF
-	TRBJ2-7	TRBV12-3/TRBV12-4	many	TGTGCCAGCAGTTTGCGGGACAGCTCCTACGAGCAGTACTTC	CASSLRDSSYEQYF
TRBD2	TRBJ2-2	TRBV9	-	TGTGCCAGCAGCGCAAGCGGGGGGGCACCCACCGGGGAGCTGTTTTTT	CASSASGGAPTGELFF
TRBD2	TRBJ2-5	TRBV12-3/TRBV12-4	many	TGTGCCAGCAGTTTAGGGCTAGCGGGGGGTCCACAAGAGACCCAGTACTTC	CASSLGLAGGPQETQYF
-	TRBJ2-5	TRBV12-3/TRBV12-4	many	TGTGCCAGCAGCCGGTCCGGACAGCCCCAAGAGACCCAGTACTTC	CASSRSGQPQETQYF
-	TRBJ1-5	TRBV12-3/TRBV12-4	many	TGTGCCAGCAGTTTGGGACGGGGGAAGCTTAATCAGCCCCAGCATTTT	CASSLGRGKLNQPQHF
-	TRBJ1-2	TRBV12-3/TRBV12-4	many	TGTGCCAGCAGCCTTGCGGGGGTTCAATATGGCTACACCTTC	CASSLAGVQYGYTF
-	TRBJ1-1	TRBV19	few	TGTGCCAGTAGTATTCGGGGAGGACCGCCCTTTGAAGCTTTCTTT	CASSIRGGPPFEAFF
TRBD1	TRBJ2-7	TRBV11-2	many	TGTGCCAGCAGCTTAATTCTCCGACGACAGGGTTACGAGCAGTACTTC	CASSLILRRQGYEQYF
-	TRBJ1-1	TRBV11-2	many	TGTGCCAGCAGCTTATGGGGGCTCCCCTCGAACACTGAAGCTTTCTTT	CASSLWGLPSNTEAFF
-	TRBJ1-3	TRBV3-1	few	TGTGCCAGCAGCCAGGGGGGACTCTCTGGAAACACCATATATTTT	CASSQGGLSGNTIYF
TRBD2	TRBJ2-5	TRBV19	-	TGTGCCAGTAGTATAGGGGGCGGGGGCCAAGAGACCCAGTACTTC	CASSIGGGGQETQYF
TRBD2	TRBJ2-5	TRBV2	many	TGTGCCAGCAGCAGTAGGACTAGCGGGGGACTGAAGACCCAGTACTTC	CASSSRTSGGLKTQYF
-	TRBJ2-7	TRBV27	many	TGTGCCAGCAGTTTATCCAGGCAGAACGAGCAGTACTTC	CASSLSRQNEQYF
TRBD2	TRBJ2-7	TRBV3-1	many	TGTGCCAGCAGCCAAGCCGGGGGGTTACTGTACTTC	CASSQAGGLLYF
-	TRBJ1-1	TRBV7-9	few	TGTGCCAGCAGCCCATCCGGACAAGGGTACACTGAGGCTTTCTTT	CASSPSGQGYTEAFF
TRBD1	TRBJ1-1	TRBV28	many	TGTGCCAGCAGTTTGGACAGGATGCTAATGAACACTGAAGCTTTCTTT	CASSLDRMLMNTEAFF
-	TRBJ1-1	TRBV7-8	many	TGTGCCAGCAGCTTAGAATCGAGGGCCCACCGGGGGGCTTTCTTT	CASSLESRAHRGAFF
TRBD2	TRBJ2-5	TRBV6-5	-	TGTGCCAGCATCGCCCAGCGGGGGGCCCAAGAGACCCAGTACTTC	CASIAQRGAQETQYF
-	TRBJ1-5	TRBV28	-	TGTGCCAGCAGTTTACGGGGACATAGAATAGCGGGCAATCAGCCCCAGCATTTT	CASSLRGHRIAGNQPQHF
TRBD1	TRBJ2-5	TRBV7-2	many	TGTGCCAGCAGCTCGACAGGGGTTCAAGAGACCCAGTACTTC	CASSSTGVQETQYF
-	TRBJ2-7	TRBV6-4	-	TGTGCCAGCGGTGAGAGGCTTGGCTACGGGCAGTACTTC	CASGERLGYGQYF
-	TRBJ2-5	TRBV6-1	many	TGTGCCAGCAGCGCCGAGGTCTTTTCCGGAGAGACCCAGTACTTC	CASSAEVFSGETQYF
-	TRBJ1-1	TRBV18	-	TGTGCCAGCTCACCAAATTTCGGGGGAGGGACTGAAGCTTTCTTT	CASSPNFGGGTEAFF
-	TRBJ2-5	TRBV6-5	-	TGTGCCAGCAGTTACTCTCAGGCAGCCGAGACCCAGTACTTC	CASSYSQAAETQYF
TRBD1	TRBJ2-7	TRBV5-1	many	TGCGCCAGCAGCATCTGGACAGGAGATTACGAGCAGTACTTC	CASSIWTGDYEQYF
TRBD2	TRBJ2-2	TRBV6-2/TRBV6-3	many	TGTGCCAGCAGCCCTGCCAGCGGGGGGCACACCGGGGAGCTGTTTTTT	CASSPASGGHTGELFF
-	TRBJ1-2	TRBV3-1	many	TGTGCCAGCAGCCAAGATACTCGCAACCCCTATGGCTACACCTTC	CASSQDTRNPYGYTF
-	TRBJ1-2	TRBV27	-	TGTGCCAGCAGTTTGGCAGTTAACTATGGCTACACCTTC	CASSLAVNYGYTF
TRBD1	TRBJ1-1	TRBV12-3/TRBV12-4	many	TGTGCCAGCAGCTGGGACAGGGGACCTGAAGCTTTCTTT	CASSWDRGPEAFF
-	TRBJ2-7	TRBV11-2	-	TGTGCCAGCAGCTTAGAGTCGGGGCAGTACTTC	CASSLESGQYF
TRBD1	TRBJ2-5	TRBV10-3	many	TGTGCCACAAACCGGGACAGCGAAGAGACCCAGTACTTC	CATNRDSEETQYF
TRBD1	TRBJ2-4	TRBV20-1	many	TGCAGTGCTAGATTGACAGGGACCACCAAAAACATTAAGTACTTC	CSARLTGTTKNIKYF
TRBD2	TRBJ2-7	TRBV19	many	TGTGCCAGTAGTAACGGACTAGCGGGGGCCCACGAGCAGTACTTC	CASSNGLAGAHEQYF
-	TRBJ2-7	TRBV6-2/TRBV6-3	many	TGTGCCAGCAGTCCATTCCGGGAATCCGAGCAGTACTTC	CASSPFRESEQYF
-	TRBJ1-1	TRBV24-1	many	TGTGCCACCAGTGCTAATCGCGGACAGTACACTGAAGCTTTCTTT	CATSANRGQYTEAFF
TRBD1	TRBJ2-2	TRBV6-1	many	TGTGCTGGGAAACAGGGGGCCAACACCGGGGAGCTGTTTTTT	CAGKQGANTGELFF
TRBD1	TRBJ1-1	TRBV18	few	TGTGCCAGCTCACCCCTGTTTCGACAGGGAGGCACTGAAGCTTTCTTT	CASSPLFRQGGTEAFF
-	TRBJ2-5	TRBV5-1	many	TGTGCCAGCAGCTTGACCGGGGGGCCGCAAGAGACCCAGTACTTC	CASSLTGGPQETQYF
-	TRBJ2-3	TRBV6-5	-	TGTGCCAGCAGTTACTCGGAACAGGGTGGAGGAGATACGCAGTATTTT	CASSYSEQGGGDTQYF
-	TRBJ1-1	TRBV6-5	-	TGTGCCAGCAGTTTAATCCGGGGAATGAACACTGAAGCTTTCTTT	CASSLIRGMNTEAFF
-	TRBJ2-2	TRBV12-5	many	TGTGCTAGTGGTTTCGGTCTCGCGAACACCGGGGAGCTGTTTTTT	CASGFGLANTGELFF
TRBD2	TRBJ2-5	TRBV7-9	many	TGTGCCAGCAGCTTAATTTCTAGCGGGGAGCGAGAGACCCAGTACTTC	CASSLISSGERETQYF
-	TRBJ2-7	TRBV3-1	-	TGTGCCAGCAGCCAAGCCCAGGGGCGATCCTACGAGCTGTACTTC	CASSQAQGRSYELYF